This T cell receptor beta chain is from a study of blood T cell repertoires in COVID-19. Across the whole study: PBMCs, B-cell-depleted T cells, or T cells were the source of the cDNA or gDNA that made up the material.

Germline loops: CDR1 SGDLS, CDR2 YYNGEE. Trimming took off 8 bases at V and 6 bases at J, with 11 bases between the two ends. CDR3 length: 12 amino acids. Per the original data handling: Amplification of reference gene primers was used by the study to estimate nucleated cell counts. Only in-frame clones appear in the TCRdb table, and some are missing; sequencing was by immunoSEQ multiplex PCR. That table is the source of V, J and clone size, and D and trimming were worked out from the DNA. Of just over 35,000 clones in the sample, more than 70% were seen once. This receptor was obtained from a human donor in a cohort sampled during active COVID-19. Sequencing input: peripheral blood. The V and J genes are TRBV9 and TRBJ2-2; D is perhaps TRBD1 (6 bases). The CDR3 nucleotides read TGTGCCAGTACGGACAGTCCCGGGGAGCTGTTTTTT. Encoded protein: CASTDSPGELFF.